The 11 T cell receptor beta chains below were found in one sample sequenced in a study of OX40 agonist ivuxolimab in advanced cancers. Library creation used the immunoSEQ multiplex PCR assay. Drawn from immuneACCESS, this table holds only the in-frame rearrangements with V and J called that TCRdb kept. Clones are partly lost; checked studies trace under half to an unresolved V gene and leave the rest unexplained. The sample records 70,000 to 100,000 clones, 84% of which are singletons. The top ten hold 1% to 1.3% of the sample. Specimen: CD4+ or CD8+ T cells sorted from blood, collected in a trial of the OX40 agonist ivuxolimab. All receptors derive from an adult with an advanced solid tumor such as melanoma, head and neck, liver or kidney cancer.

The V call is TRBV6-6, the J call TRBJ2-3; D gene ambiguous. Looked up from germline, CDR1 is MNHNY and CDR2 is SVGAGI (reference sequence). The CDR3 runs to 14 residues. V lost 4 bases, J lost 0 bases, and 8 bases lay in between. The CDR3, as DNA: TGTGCCAGCAGTTCCCGAACTAGCACAGATACGCAGTATTTT. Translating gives CASSSRTSTDTQYF.

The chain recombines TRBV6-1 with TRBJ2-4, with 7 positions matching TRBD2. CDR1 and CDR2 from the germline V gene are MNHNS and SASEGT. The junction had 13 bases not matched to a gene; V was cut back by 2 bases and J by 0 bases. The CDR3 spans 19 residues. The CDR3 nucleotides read TGTGCCAGCAGTGAAATTCGGGGGGTCGGGGACCTAGCCAAAAACATTCAGTACTTC. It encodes CASSEIRGVGDLAKNIQYF.

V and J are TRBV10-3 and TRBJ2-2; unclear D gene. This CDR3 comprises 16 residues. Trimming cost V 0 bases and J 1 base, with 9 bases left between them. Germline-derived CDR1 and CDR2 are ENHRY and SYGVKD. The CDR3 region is CAISESGRGNTGELFF. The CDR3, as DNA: TGTGCCATCAGTGAGTCTGGCAGAGGGAACACCGGGGAGCTGTTTTTT.

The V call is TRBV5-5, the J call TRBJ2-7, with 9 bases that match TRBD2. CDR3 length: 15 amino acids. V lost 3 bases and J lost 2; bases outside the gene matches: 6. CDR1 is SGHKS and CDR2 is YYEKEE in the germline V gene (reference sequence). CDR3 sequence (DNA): TGTGCCAGCAGCTCGAAGCGGGGGGACACCTACGAGCAGTACTTC. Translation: CASSSKRGDTYEQYF.

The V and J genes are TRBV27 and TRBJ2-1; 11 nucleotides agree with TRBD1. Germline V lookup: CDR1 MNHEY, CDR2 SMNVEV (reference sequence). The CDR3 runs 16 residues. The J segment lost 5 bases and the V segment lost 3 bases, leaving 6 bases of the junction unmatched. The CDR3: CASSFFGTGGNNEQFF. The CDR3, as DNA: TGTGCCAGCAGTTTCTTTGGGACAGGGGGTAACAATGAGCAGTTCTTC.

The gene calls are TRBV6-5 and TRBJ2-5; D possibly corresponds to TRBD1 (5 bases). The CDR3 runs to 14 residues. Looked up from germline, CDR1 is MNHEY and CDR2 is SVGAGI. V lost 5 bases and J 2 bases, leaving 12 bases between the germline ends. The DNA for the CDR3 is TGTGCCAGCAGTCAACAGACAGCTCAAGAGACCCAGTACTTC. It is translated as CASSQQTAQETQYF.

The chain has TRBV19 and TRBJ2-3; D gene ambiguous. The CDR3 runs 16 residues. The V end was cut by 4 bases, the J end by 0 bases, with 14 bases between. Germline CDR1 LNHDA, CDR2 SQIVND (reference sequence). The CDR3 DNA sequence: TGTGCCAGTAGTAACGGGCTTATCCTTAGCACAGATACGCAGTATTTT. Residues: CASSNGLILSTDTQYF.

The CDR3 here is CAISEQDSAPLHF. For the CDR3, the DNA is TGTGCCATCAGTGAACAGGACTCGGCACCCCTCCACTTT. The V call is TRBV10-3, the J call TRBJ1-6; tentative D call: TRBD1 (5 bases). V was pared by 3 bases and J by 11 bases, with 11 bases between. CDR1 and CDR2 from the germline V gene are ENHRY and SYGVKD. This CDR3 has 13 residues.

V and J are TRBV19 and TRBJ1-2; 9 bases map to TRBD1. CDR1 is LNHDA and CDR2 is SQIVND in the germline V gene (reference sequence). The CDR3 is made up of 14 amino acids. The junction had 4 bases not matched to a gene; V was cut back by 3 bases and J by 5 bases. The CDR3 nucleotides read TGTGCCAGTAGTATGGGGACAGGGTTTTATGGCTACACCTTC. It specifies CASSMGTGFYGYTF.

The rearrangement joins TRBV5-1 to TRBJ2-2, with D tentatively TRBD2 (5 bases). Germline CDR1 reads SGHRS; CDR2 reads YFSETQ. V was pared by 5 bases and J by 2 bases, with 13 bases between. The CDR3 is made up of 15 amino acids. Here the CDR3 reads CASSRGSLNTGELFF. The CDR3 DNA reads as TGCGCCAGCAGTCGGGGATCGCTTAACACCGGGGAGCTGTTTTTT.

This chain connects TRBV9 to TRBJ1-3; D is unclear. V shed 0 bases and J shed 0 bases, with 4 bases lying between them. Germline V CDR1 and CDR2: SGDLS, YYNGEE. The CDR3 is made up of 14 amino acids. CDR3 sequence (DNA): TGTGCCAGCAGCGTAGAGAGCTCTGGAAACACCATATATTTT. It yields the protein CASSVESSGNTIYF.